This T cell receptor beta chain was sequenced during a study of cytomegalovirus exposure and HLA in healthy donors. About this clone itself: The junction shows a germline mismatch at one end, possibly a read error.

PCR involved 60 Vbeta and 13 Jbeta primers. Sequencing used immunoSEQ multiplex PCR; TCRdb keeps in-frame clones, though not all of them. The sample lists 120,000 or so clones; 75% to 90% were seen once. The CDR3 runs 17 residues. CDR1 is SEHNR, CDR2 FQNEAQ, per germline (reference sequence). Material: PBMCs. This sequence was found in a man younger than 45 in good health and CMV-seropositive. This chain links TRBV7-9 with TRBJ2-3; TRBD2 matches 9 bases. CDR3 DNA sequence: TGTTCCAGCAGCTTACCCAGACTAGCGGTTAGCACAGATACGCAGTATTTT. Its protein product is CSSSLPRLAVSTDTQYF.